The rows below give T cell receptor beta chains drawn from one sample of a study of post-analysis software for immune sequencing data. TCRdb passed the PCR reads through MiXCR, listing each CDR3 protein once. The sample has roughly 580,000 distinct CDR3 sequences; about 40% are singletons. What was sequenced was blood. The origin of the receptors is a girl aged 5-17 years with multiple sclerosis. Both conserved end residues are part of each CDR3. The order of the fields is J gene, V gene, D gene, CDR3 protein. A D gene is named only where the DNA matches it firmly.

TRBJ2-1	TRBV4-1	TRBD2	CASSQGASGSSGTYNEQFF
TRBJ2-7	TRBV29-1	NA	CSVVRAADSYEQYF
TRBJ2-5	TRBV2	NA	CASGGGPQETQYF
TRBJ1-1	TRBV7-6	NA	CASSLGTPRNTEAFF
TRBJ2-4	TRBV5-1	TRBD1	CASSLLTGGSDKNIQYF
TRBJ2-3	TRBV5-1	TRBD1	CASRGTGTDTQYF
TRBJ2-5	TRBV5-6	TRBD1	CASIPPTGGRETQYF
TRBJ1-2	TRBV30	TRBD1	CAWTGGDYGYTF
TRBJ1-5	TRBV11-2	NA	CASSLATLSNQPQHF
TRBJ2-1	TRBV20-1	NA	CSATPSVYNEQFF
TRBJ2-1	TRBV3-1	TRBD2	CASSQDLWGGSYNEQFF
TRBJ2-4	TRBV20-1	TRBD1	CSATARGTGGAQDIQYF
TRBJ2-1	TRBV29-1	TRBD1	CSVEVPGQGPDEQFF
TRBJ2-5	TRBV5-5	NA	CASSFLTSTQETQYF
TRBJ2-4	TRBV13	TRBD2	CASSVGAGWLAKNIQYF
TRBJ2-1	TRBV10-3	TRBD1	CAISDRQGAYNEQFF
TRBJ1-1	TRBV25-1	NA	CASSEAAGFEAFF
TRBJ2-5	TRBV7-2	NA	CASSVEQYF
TRBJ2-1	TRBV12-3/TRBV12-4	NA	CASRLGTPLAQFF
NA	TRBV12-3/TRBV12-4	TRBD2	CASRPGLAGDEQYF
TRBJ2-5	TRBV5-1	TRBD2	CASSSRRAGGQETQYF
TRBJ2-6	TRBV20-1	NA	CSATSPGANVLTF
TRBJ1-5	TRBV7-2	TRBD1	CASSVTGDSQPQHF
TRBJ2-2	TRBV20-1	TRBD2	CSARSGLASNTGELFF
TRBJ2-3	TRBV20-1	TRBD1	CSAGTGGTDTQYF
TRBJ1-1	TRBV10-3	TRBD1	CAISEKGGMNTEAFF
NA	TRBV5-1	NA	CASSDAYEQYF